A selection of T cell receptor beta chains follows, all from one sample in a study of read filtering for tumor transcriptome and immune sequencing. TCRdb re-called the reads through MiXCR, storing one row per CDR3 protein. The sample lists 62,000 or so distinct CDR3 sequences; under 25% were seen once. Sequencing was carried out using a population of CD138-negative cells sorted from bone marrow. The source is a donor older than 35 with multiple myeloma. Each CDR3 is given with its conserved first and last residue. The order of the fields is V gene, J gene, clone size, D gene, CDR3 length, CDR3 protein, CDR3 DNA. The D gene is left open where the match is weak. Size is omitted from some rows. Given values are once, few, many or a class for expanded clones.

V gene: TRBV23-1
J gene: TRBJ2-2
clone size: many
D gene: TRBD1
CDR3 length: 13
CDR3 protein: CAEGTANTGELFF
CDR3 DNA: TGCGCCGAGGGGACAGCGAACACCGGGGAGCTGTTTTTT

V gene: TRBV28
J gene: TRBJ2-3
clone size: .
D gene: .
CDR3 length: 14
CDR3 protein: CASSGTDFTDTQYF
CDR3 DNA: TGTGCCAGCAGTGGGACGGATTTCACAGATACGCAGTATTTT

V gene: TRBV6-5
J gene: TRBJ1-4
clone size: .
D gene: TRBD1
CDR3 length: 18
CDR3 protein: CASSYTWDRALANEKLLF
CDR3 DNA: TGTGCCAGCAGTTACACATGGGACAGGGCTTTAGCTAATGAAAAACTGCTTTTT

V gene: TRBV28
J gene: TRBJ2-4
clone size: few
D gene: .
CDR3 length: 15
CDR3 protein: CASSPGLIAKNIQYF
CDR3 DNA: TGTGCCAGCAGTCCCGGACTGATAGCCAAAAACATTCAGTACTTC

V gene: TRBV20-1
J gene: TRBJ2-7
clone size: many
D gene: .
CDR3 length: 14
CDR3 protein: CSARSAGRSYEQYF
CDR3 DNA: TGCAGTGCTAGATCAGCGGGCAGATCCTACGAGCAGTACTTC

V gene: TRBV7-4
J gene: TRBJ2-5
clone size: many
D gene: .
CDR3 length: 16
CDR3 protein: CASSAQIPESHETQYF
CDR3 DNA: TGTGCCAGCAGCGCGCAAATACCCGAGTCTCACGAGACCCAGTACTTC

V gene: TRBV11-2
J gene: TRBJ2-5
clone size: many
D gene: .
CDR3 length: 15
CDR3 protein: CASSLRLQGSETQYF
CDR3 DNA: TGTGCCAGCAGCTTACGTTTGCAGGGGAGCGAGACCCAGTACTTC

V gene: TRBV2
J gene: TRBJ1-1
clone size: many
D gene: TRBD1
CDR3 length: 16
CDR3 protein: CASRIVGQGPRTEAFF
CDR3 DNA: TGTGCCAGCAGGATAGTGGGACAGGGGCCGCGAACTGAAGCTTTCTTT

V gene: TRBV7-3
J gene: TRBJ2-1
clone size: few
D gene: TRBD1
CDR3 length: 16
CDR3 protein: CASSLTPGQSYNEQFF
CDR3 DNA: TGTGCCAGCAGCTTAACGCCGGGACAGTCCTACAATGAGCAGTTCTTC

V gene: TRBV6-5
J gene: TRBJ2-2
clone size: many
D gene: TRBD2
CDR3 length: 14
CDR3 protein: CASNPSGNTGELFF
CDR3 DNA: TGTGCCAGCAACCCTAGCGGGAACACCGGGGAGCTGTTTTTT

V gene: TRBV28
J gene: TRBJ2-2
clone size: .
D gene: TRBD1
CDR3 length: 19
CDR3 protein: CASSFLPGQGPSNTGELFF
CDR3 DNA: TGTGCCAGCAGTTTCCTACCGGGACAGGGGCCCTCGAACACCGGGGAGCTGTTTTTT

V gene: TRBV30
J gene: TRBJ1-5
clone size: .
D gene: TRBD1
CDR3 length: 16
CDR3 protein: CAWDRGQGRGGQPQHF
CDR3 DNA: TGTGCCTGGGACAGGGGGCAGGGTAGAGGTGGACAGCCCCAGCATTTT

V gene: TRBV7-9
J gene: TRBJ1-5
clone size: .
D gene: .
CDR3 length: 16
CDR3 protein: CAGSPWTARGNQPQHF
CDR3 DNA: TGTGCCGGCAGCCCTTGGACCGCCCGGGGCAATCAGCCCCAGCATTTT

V gene: TRBV20-1
J gene: TRBJ2-4
clone size: many
D gene: .
CDR3 length: 14
CDR3 protein: CSATDRIAKNIQYF
CDR3 DNA: TGCAGTGCAACTGACAGAATAGCCAAAAACATTCAGTACTTC

V gene: TRBV28
J gene: TRBJ2-1
clone size: .
D gene: .
CDR3 length: 15
CDR3 protein: CASSLVKSSYNEQFF
CDR3 DNA: TGTGCCAGCAGTTTAGTCAAGAGCTCCTACAACGAGCAGTTCTTC

V gene: TRBV28
J gene: TRBJ2-7
clone size: many
D gene: .
CDR3 length: 13
CDR3 protein: CASSWDISYEQYF
CDR3 DNA: TGTGCCAGCAGTTGGGACATTTCCTACGAGCAGTACTTC

V gene: TRBV20-1
J gene: TRBJ2-7
clone size: .
D gene: .
CDR3 length: 17
CDR3 protein: CSARDRLRRYSSHEQYF
CDR3 DNA: TGCAGTGCTAGAGATAGGTTACGGCGGTACAGCTCCCACGAGCAGTACTTC

V gene: TRBV11-2
J gene: TRBJ2-2
clone size: many
D gene: TRBD2
CDR3 length: 15
CDR3 protein: CASTRTSGNTGELFF
CDR3 DNA: TGTGCCAGCACCAGGACTAGCGGGAACACCGGGGAGCTGTTTTTT

V gene: TRBV3-1
J gene: TRBJ2-3
clone size: many
D gene: .
CDR3 length: 14
CDR3 protein: CASSPTSSTDTQYF
CDR3 DNA: TGTGCCAGCAGCCCCACTAGCAGCACAGATACGCAGTATTTT

V gene: TRBV28
J gene: TRBJ2-3
clone size: many
D gene: .
CDR3 length: 10
CDR3 protein: CASSLGTQYF
CDR3 DNA: TGTGCCAGCAGTTTGGGGACGCAGTATTTT

V gene: TRBV2
J gene: TRBJ2-7
clone size: many
D gene: .
CDR3 length: 15
CDR3 protein: CASSPLGGDWGEQYF
CDR3 DNA: TGTGCCAGCAGTCCTCTTGGAGGGGACTGGGGCGAGCAGTACTTC

V gene: TRBV15
J gene: TRBJ2-1
clone size: few
D gene: TRBD2
CDR3 length: 16
CDR3 protein: CATSRHTSGGYNEQFF
CDR3 DNA: TGTGCCACCAGCAGACATACTAGCGGGGGTTACAATGAGCAGTTCTTC

V gene: TRBV7-3
J gene: TRBJ2-5
clone size: many
D gene: .
CDR3 length: 14
CDR3 protein: CASSPSGLSETQYF
CDR3 DNA: TGTGCCAGCAGCCCCTCGGGACTCTCAGAGACCCAGTACTTC